This TCR beta chain was found in a study of T cell repertoires in cytomegalovirus infection (dated by TCRdb to about 2019). Background on the whole study: Donor HLA type was relevant to the analysis, because carriage of CMV infection together with the matching HLA type was indicated by public TCR beta signatures.

Sequencing used an Illumina HiSeq 1500. TCRdb trimmed public reads at Q25 via fastp, called clones via MiXCR and kept in-frame beta chains. Here each entry gathers all rows of one CDR3 protein and keeps the most common genes and DNA. The sample yields approximately 100,000 distinct CDR3 sequences; around a quarter were counted once. The ten biggest clones cover approximately 40% of the sample. Taken from cysteine to phenylalanine, the CDR3 has 13 residues. Kept here is only the CDR3 DNA, which spans 39 bases and is read in frame from base 1. Sequences MNHEY (CDR1) and SVGEGT (CDR2) are obtained from the germline V gene. Trimming takes 8 bases from V and 3 bases from J, and the germline ends sit 14 bases apart. Notes on this clonotype: No cognate antigen has been identified for it. Base qualities are not at hand, and no much larger clone is one base apart.

Broader findings and caveats from the paper: Cumulative frequency of public TCR beta family members discriminated carriers of CMV infection plus the relevant HLA type in this cohort and an independent approximately 400-donor cohort. The ex vivo response was dominated by HLA-C-restricted CMV-specific TCR beta clonotypes, which also provided the single most frequent clonotype in two of eight donors.

The source of this sequence is a human donor in good health (CMV status not recorded). Some clones in this sample may be carry-over from other donors' samples. The chain was built from TRBV6-2 or TRBV6-3 and TRBJ2-7; the D region possibly corresponds to TRBD1 (5 bases align). The specimen was CD8+ T cells from PBMCs. The encoded CDR3 is CASGRARIYEQYF. At the DNA level, the sequence is TGTGCCAGCGGCAGGGCCCGGATCTACGAGCAGTACTTC.